The source of this TCR beta chain is a study of identifying expanded T cells in peripheral blood. This clone has a single count. V was clipped by 0 bases and J by 5 bases, with 10 bases between them. Germline CDR1 PRHDT, CDR2 FYEKMQ (reference sequence). The CDR3 has 14 residues. The protocol was immunoSEQ multiplex PCR, while the TCRdb copy is restricted to in-frame clones and leaves out a portion. The table has tens of thousands of clones, around four fifths seen once. The V call is TRBV13, the J call TRBJ2-5; D is uncertain. This receptor was taken from a person aged 18-70 years in good health. Material: blood. The CDR3 protein is CASSLGSASETQYF. The CDR3 DNA is TGTGCCAGCAGCTTAGGGAGTGCTTCGGAGACCCAGTACTTC.